A single sample gave rise to the 17 T cell receptor beta chains below, sequenced in a study of blood T cells in healthy people across ages. Primed by a sample-barcoded 5' primer and a J-beta primer mix, a second PCR proceeded for about 6 to 12 cycles. TCRdb reprocessed the 5' RACE reads with MiXCR, giving one entry per CDR3 protein. The data contain 1.5 million to 1.8 million distinct CDR3 sequences, approximately 43% of them singletons. Sequenced input: blood. All receptors come from a woman between 18 and 29 years old in good health.

In the case of this clonotype: One end of the junction is discordant with germline, which a read error may explain. The chain is built from TRBV12-3 or TRBV12-4 and TRBJ1-5; D remains ambiguous. There are 14 residues in the CDR3. The CDR3 DNA reads as TGTGCCAGCAGGGGAGAATATGACAATCAACCCCGGCATTTT. The encoded protein is CASRGEYDNQPRHF.

This clonotype was found a few times. The V gene is TRBV7-3, the J gene TRBJ2-3; TRBD2 matches 8 bases. Germline CDR1 and CDR2: SGHTA and FQGTGA. The CDR3 length is 16 residues. The junction had 9 bases not matched to a gene; V was cut back by 4 bases and J by 3 bases. The CDR3 sequence: CASSSTGTSQTDTQYF. DNA of the CDR3: TGTGCCAGCAGCTCAACCGGGACTAGTCAGACAGATACGCAGTATTTT.

This clonotype turned up a few times. The rearrangement links TRBV12-3 or TRBV12-4 to TRBJ1-4; no clear D. The CDR3 contains 14 residues. The V gene lost 2 bases and the J gene lost 5 bases, with 9 bases spanning the gap. CDR3 in amino acids: CASSLRSGNEKLFF. The CDR3 nucleotides are TGTGCCAGCAGTTTACGCAGTGGGAATGAAAAACTGTTTTTT.

This clonotype occurred a few times. V and J are TRBV6-5 and TRBJ2-6, with 7 bases aligning to TRBD1. This CDR3 is 16 amino acids long. The trim removed 3 bases at V and 1 base at J, leaving 3 bases unmatched. In germline, CDR1 is MNHEY, CDR2 SVGAGI. CDR3 coding DNA: TGTGCCAGCAGTTATACAGGGGATTCTGGGGCCAACGTCCTGACTTTC. It specifies CASSYTGDSGANVLTF.

The chain carries TRBV6-1 and TRBJ2-7, with D perhaps matching TRBD1 (6 bases). There are 13 residues in the CDR3. V was pared by 7 bases and J by 0 bases, with 10 bases between. Germline V gives CDR1 MNHNS, CDR2 SASEGT. The CDR3 nucleotides are TGTGCCAGCAAGTTGGGACACTCCTACGAGCAGTACTTC. Its protein product is CASKLGHSYEQYF.

This chain uses TRBV27 with TRBJ1-1; D not resolved. The CDR3 loop spans 14 amino acids. V shed 2 bases and J shed 6 bases, with 13 bases lying between them. Germline CDR1 MNHEY, CDR2 SMNVEV (reference sequence). CDR3 nucleotides: TGTGCCAGCAGTTTAAACCCGGGAAGCGCTGAAGCTTTCTTT. Its protein product is CASSLNPGSAEAFF.

There are a few counts of this clonotype. The chain links TRBV12-3 or TRBV12-4 to TRBJ1-2, with D possibly being TRBD1 (5 bases). The V and J ends lost 4 bases and 5 bases respectively, with 11 bases between them. The CDR3 spans 13 residues. The CDR3, as DNA: TGTGCCAGCAGTTATAAAGGGGCATATGGCTACACCTTC. This gives the protein CASSYKGAYGYTF.

This clonotype was observed a handful of times. The rearrangement uses TRBV7-9 and TRBJ2-7, with 8 nucleotides matching TRBD2. CDR1 is SEHNR and CDR2 is FQNEAQ in the germline V gene (reference sequence). The CDR3 length is 14 residues. The V segment lost 5 bases and the J segment 4 bases; nucleotides outside the gene matches: 7. The CDR3 nucleotides read TGTGCCAGCAGCACGTCCGGACTAGCTTACGAGCAGTACTTC. Amino acid sequence: CASSTSGLAYEQYF.

As regards this clonotype: An end of the junction differs from the germline gene, which may be a read error. The chain has TRBV5-1 and TRBJ2-1, with 8 bases lining up with TRBD2. The CDR3 contains 15 residues. Germline V lookup: CDR1 SGHRS, CDR2 YFSETQ. CDR3: CASSLDGLAYNVQFF. Here the CDR3 DNA reads TGCGCCAGCAGCTTGGATGGACTAGCTTACAATGTGCAGTTCTTC. The full variable domain, its missing parts supplied by reference TRBV5-1 and TRBJ2-1, is KAGVTQTPRYLIKTRGQQVTLSCSPISGHRSVSWYQQTPGQGLQFLFEYFSETQRNKGNFPGRFSGRQFSNSRSEMNVSTLELGDSALYLCASSLDGLAYNVQFFGPGTRLTVL.

In its sample, this clonotype was seen a few times. J is TRBJ1-2 and V is TRBV10-3; D gene ambiguous. V was shortened by 7 bases and J by 1 base, with 10 bases between the two germline ends. The CDR3 has 13 residues. Germline assignment: CDR1 ENHRY and CDR2 SYGVKD. The CDR3 sequence: CAIKGQFNYGYTF. The CDR3 bases are TGTGCCATCAAAGGCCAGTTTAACTATGGCTACACCTTC.

CDR3 in DNA: TGTGCCAGCAGCCCGGTTTACAGGGGGGCACTGTTTTTT. This codes for CASSPVYRGALFF. This chain connects TRBV12-3 or TRBV12-4 to TRBJ1-4; 8 nucleotides line up with TRBD1. Germline trimming cut 6 bases from V and 13 bases from J; bases unmatched to any gene: 10. The CDR3 sequence is 13 residues long.

This clonotype occurred a few times. The chain carries TRBV29-1 and TRBJ1-1; D is unresolved. V lost 5 bases to trimming and J lost 3 bases, with 4 bases between them. CDR1 and CDR2 (germline): SQVTM, ANQGSEA. This CDR3 has 10 amino acids. The CDR3 DNA follows: TGCAGCGTTATCTACACTGAAGCTTTCTTT. This translates into CSVIYTEAFF.

This clonotype was seen at least ten times. The chain combines TRBV27 with TRBJ2-5; 11 bases map to TRBD2. Trimming took 5 bases from V and 1 from J; bases not matched to a gene: 3. Looked up from germline, CDR1 is MNHEY and CDR2 is SMNVEV (reference sequence). This CDR3 contains 15 residues. CDR3 sequence reads: CASSPGTSGQETQYF. The DNA for the CDR3 is TGTGCCAGCAGTCCCGGGACTAGCGGCCAAGAGACCCAGTACTTC.

The CDR3 bases are TGTGCCAGCAGTCTTGACCCGGGACAGGGCACAGATACGCAGTATTTT. Protein sequence: CASSLDPGQGTDTQYF. V usage is TRBV2 and J usage is TRBJ2-3; 8 bases fit TRBD1. The germline V gene has CDR1 SNHLY and CDR2 FYNNEI. V lost 5 bases, J lost 1 base, and 8 bases stayed unmatched. The CDR3 spans 16 residues. The entire variable domain, with the rest obtained from reference TRBV2 and TRBJ2-3, is as follows: EPEVTQTPSHQVTQMGQEVILRCVPISNHLYFYWYRQILGQKVEFLVSFYNNEISEKSEIFDDQFSVERPDGSNFTLKIRSTKLEDSAMYFCASSLDPGQGTDTQYFGPGTRLTVL.

The chain is built from TRBV6-5 and TRBJ2-5; D perhaps matches TRBD2 (5 bases). Trimming took 2 bases from V and 11 from J, leaving 21 bases between them. The CDR3 has 15 amino acids. Germline CDR1 is MNHEY and CDR2 is SVGAGI. CDR3 amino acids: CASSYVARSYNEQYF. As DNA, the CDR3 is TGTGCCAGCAGTTACGTAGCGAGATCCTACAATGAGCAGTACTTC.

The rearrangement links TRBV10-3 to TRBJ2-5; the match to TRBD2 covers 8 bases. CDR1 and CDR2 from the germline V gene are ENHRY and SYGVKD. This CDR3 has 15 amino acids. The ends lost 5 bases at V and 2 bases at J; junction bases unmatched: 7. Here the CDR3 DNA reads TGTGCCATCAGTCCGCCGGGGGGGGCACAAGAGACCCAGTACTTC. As protein: CAISPPGGAQETQYF.

The chain joins TRBV4-1 to TRBJ2-2; TRBD1 agrees at 8 bases. The CDR3 has 16 residues. After removal of 0 bases from V and 3 bases from J, the junction contained 3 bases not matched to a gene. Germline V gene data show CDR1 as MGHRA and CDR2 as YSYEKL. The CDR3: CASSQETGVYTGELFF. CDR3 sequence (DNA): TGCGCCAGCAGCCAAGAGACAGGGGTCTACACCGGGGAGCTGTTTTTT.